This T cell receptor beta chain was captured by sequencing in a study of blood T cell repertoires in COVID-19. The wider study: Italy, Spain and the United States were the sources of the convalescent and acute COVID-19 samples. From T cells, B-cell-depleted T cells, or PBMCs came the material, which was cDNA or gDNA.

Sequencing used immunoSEQ multiplex PCR; TCRdb keeps in-frame clones, though not all of them. The data contain some 210,000 clones, under 95% of them seen just once; the ten biggest clones take up around 1.2%. The germline gives CDR1 SGHTS, CDR2 YDEGEE. Trimming removed 0 bases from V and 3 bases from J, with 12 bases in between. The CDR3 spans 15 residues. This clonotype was sampled from a man aged 25 to 40 with acute or convalescent COVID-19. Sequencing was carried out using peripheral blood. The gene calls are TRBV5-8 and TRBJ1-2; D is possibly TRBD1 (6 bases). CDR3 protein: CASSLGIRGDYGYTF. CDR3 bases: TGTGCCAGCAGCTTGGGAATCAGGGGAGACTATGGCTACACCTTC. Filled out from reference TRBV5-8 and TRBJ1-2, the complete variable domain reads EAGVTQSPTHLIKTRGQQATLRCSPISGHTSVYWYQQALGLGLQFLLWYDEGEERNRGNFPPRFSGRQFPNYSSELNVNALELEDSALYLCASSLGIRGDYGYTFGSGTRLTVV.